Reported below is one T cell receptor (beta chain). Germline V gene data show CDR1 as ENHRY and CDR2 as SYGVKD. This CDR3 is built from 18 residues. V was clipped by 6 bases and J by 4 bases; unmatched bases: 11. Measured with immunoSEQ multiplex PCR; TCRdb has only the in-frame clones, and not every one. Among roughly 400,000 clones listed, around 90% were seen once. The data were obtained in a study of blood T cell repertoires in COVID-19. The specimen sequenced was PBMCs or T cells enriched from blood (not recorded which). This sequence originates from a man between 18 and 29 years old who had recovered from COVID-19. The V gene is TRBV10-3, the J gene TRBJ2-2; TRBD2 matches 13 bases. CDR3 loop: CAISLSGLAGPTTGELFF. CDR3 bases: TGTGCCATCAGCCTCTCGGGACTAGCGGGACCGACCACCGGGGAGCTGTTTTTT.